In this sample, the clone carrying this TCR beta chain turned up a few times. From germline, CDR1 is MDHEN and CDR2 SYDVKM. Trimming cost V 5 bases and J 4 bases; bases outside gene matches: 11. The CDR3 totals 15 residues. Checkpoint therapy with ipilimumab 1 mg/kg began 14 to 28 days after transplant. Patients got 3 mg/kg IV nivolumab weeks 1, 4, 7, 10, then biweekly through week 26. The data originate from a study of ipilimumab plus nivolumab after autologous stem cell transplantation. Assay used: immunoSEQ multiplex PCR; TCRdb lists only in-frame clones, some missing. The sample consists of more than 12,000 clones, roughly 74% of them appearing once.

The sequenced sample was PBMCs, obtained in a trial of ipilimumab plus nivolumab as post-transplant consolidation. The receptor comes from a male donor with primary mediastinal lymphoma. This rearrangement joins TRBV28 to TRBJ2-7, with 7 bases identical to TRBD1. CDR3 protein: CASSKTGTAPYEQYF. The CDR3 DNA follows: TGTGCCAGCAGTAAGACCGGGACAGCACCTTACGAGCAGTACTTC.